This T cell receptor (beta chain) was sequenced during a study of shared clonotypes between healthy human individuals. Study context: Per donor, three plates held CD4 naive cells, three held CD4 memory, two held CD8 naive and one held CD8 memory.

The CDR3 spans 14 residues. CDR1 and CDR2 from the germline V gene are SNHLY and FYNNEI. Between the trimmed V and J ends, which lost 5 bases and 7 bases, there was a span of 14 bases. The protocol was immunoSEQ multiplex PCR, while the TCRdb copy is restricted to in-frame clones and leaves out a portion. The table has roughly 1.5 million clones, under 99% seen once. Points on this clone: Its target is unknown.

Every one of the donors was a Caucasian adult that lived in Nashville, Tennessee. Notes on the study in general: Donor clonotype sharing was expected to depend on sequencing depth. Sharing across four donors was seen in 4.5% to 6.5% of naive CD4 clonotypes.

V is TRBV2 and J is TRBJ1-4; weak D call: TRBD1 (5 bases). Sequenced: naive CD4+ T cells sorted from blood. Subset of the sample: CD45RA+ positively selected. The sequence was collected from a man in his thirties or forties in good health. CDR3 coding DNA: TGTGCCAGCAGTCTCCAGGGAGGGGTTGAAAAACTGTTTTTT. Its translation: CASSLQGGVEKLFF. Based on the CDR3 plus reference TRBV2 and TRBJ1-4, the full variable domain is EPEVTQTPSHQVTQMGQEVILRCVPISNHLYFYWYRQILGQKVEFLVSFYNNEISEKSEIFDDQFSVERPDGSNFTLKIRSTKLEDSAMYFCASSLQGGVEKLFFGSGTQLSVL.